What follows is one T cell receptor beta chain and its context. Which antigen it targets is not known. No much larger clone exists at a distance of one base, and base qualities are not known. The data are from a study of blood T cell repertoires in COVID-19 (dated by TCRdb to the early 2020s). In the study overall: Samples covering the acute and convalescent phases of COVID-19 were provided by collaborators in the United States, Italy and Spain. The prospective study material was composed of cDNA or gDNA derived from T cells, B-cell-depleted T cells, or PBMCs. The dataset comprised deeply sampled blood TCRbeta repertoires from subjects exposed to, actively infected with, or recovered from COVID-19. The repertoires were released in a freely available public database meant as a resource for research on the immune response to SARS-CoV-2. The samples were drawn from two sources: the first 160 participants of the ongoing ImmuneRACE study, and 1,000 to 1,500 subjects contributed by 6 global collaborators. A de-identified subject ID, COVID-19 status, age in years and sex were almost always included in the sample metadata. HLA class I and class II types, where available, came from metadata supplied by the sample provider rather than from assay-based typing. Study-level results and caveats: Clinical and demographic metadata were provided uncurated, with the amount varying by source and participant.

For this chain, trimming is 6 bases at the V end and 1 base at the J end, and the number of junction bases without a gene match is 12. CDR1 PRHDT and CDR2 FYEKMQ are derived from the germline V gene (reference sequence). CDR3 length: 19 amino acids, cysteine to phenylalanine. The DNA shown is the 57-base CDR3, in frame from base 1. The immunoSEQ Assay, a bias-controlled multiplex PCR, was used to amplify TCRbeta CDR3 regions from genomic DNA. Concerning the study's data processing: Nucleated cell counts per sample were estimated from amplification of reference gene primers within the assay. Sequence reads were collapsed and filtered to measure the absolute abundance of every unique TCRbeta CDR3 rearrangement. For each sample, productive Simpson clonality was calculated as the square root of Simpson's diversity index over productive rearrangements. TCRdb retrieved this table from immuneACCESS and kept in-frame rearrangements only. Not all clones are present; in checked studies, unresolved V genes account for under half, and no reason is known for the remainder. V and J calls plus clone size are reproduced from that table; the DNA served to infer D and trimming. Within this sample are 270,000 or so clones, with approximately 91% of them counted one time only. The ten largest clones capture 2.3% of the sample.

Participants in the prospective study were aged roughly 18 to 95 years, lived in approximately 26 United States geographic areas, and enrolled through a virtual design. Cohort assignment in the prospective study relied on participant-reported clinical history from a screening survey and a study questionnaire. In the prospective study, mobile phlebotomists collected whole blood, serum and a nasopharyngeal or oropharyngeal swab from each participant. Over a roughly 2-month period, participants in the prospective study had the option of providing additional blood draws and questionnaires. Before DNA extraction, blood samples from the prospective study were shipped at room temperature or frozen.

The sequence came from a woman in her thirties or forties with acute COVID-19. The chain is made from TRBV13 and TRBJ2-6, and 10 junctional nucleotides match TRBD1. Source material: PBMCs or T cells enriched from blood (not recorded which). The DNA is TGTGCCAGCAGTAAGACCGGGACAGGGGTACTTTCTGGGGCCAACGTCCTGACTTTC. Protein translation: CASSKTGTGVLSGANVLTF.